These 16 T cell receptor beta chains were all obtained from the same sample, sequenced in a study of T-cell memory formation after mild COVID-19. TCRdb re-called the 5' RACE reads through MiXCR, storing one row per CDR3 protein. The sample gives 110,000 to 150,000 distinct CDR3 sequences, 11% to 15% of which show up once; 25% to 30% is in the top ten. Material: PBMCs or a T cell subset sorted from them (not recorded which). The receptors derive from an adult woman who had mild COVID-19 (a few samples of this study predate the infection). Cell type and time point are not known.

The chain links TRBV6-5 to TRBJ2-1, with D unclear. The ends were cut back, 8 bases at V and 2 bases at J, with 19 bases in the middle. Germline CDR1 reads MNHEY; CDR2 reads SVGAGI. The CDR3 is 16 amino acids. CDR3 sequence (DNA): TGTGCCAGCTATTCATTTCCGGACGAAACCTACAATGAGCAGTTCTTC. It encodes CASYSFPDETYNEQFF.

This clonotype showed up just a few times. This chain joins TRBV5-1 and TRBJ2-7, with 11 nucleotides matching TRBD2. Looked up from germline, CDR1 is SGHRS and CDR2 is YFSETQ. The junction had 3 bases not matched to a gene; V was cut back by 2 bases and J by 5 bases. The CDR3 is 14 amino acids. CDR3 sequence reads: CASSFTSGSDEQYF. CDR3 nucleotide sequence: TGCGCCAGCAGCTTCACTAGCGGGAGTGACGAGCAGTACTTC.

This clonotype showed up just a few times. The chain is built from TRBV27 and TRBJ2-5, with a possible D match to TRBD2 (5 bases). Trimming took off 5 bases at V and 5 bases at J, with 12 bases between the two ends. CDR1 is MNHEY and CDR2 is SMNVEV in the germline V gene (reference sequence). The CDR3 has 13 residues. The CDR3 bases are TGTGCCAGCAGTGATACTAGTGTGGAGACCCAGTACTTC. It is translated as CASSDTSVETQYF.

The chain employs TRBV5-1 and TRBJ2-7; no clear D. The CDR3 consists of 20 residues. V was cut by 3 bases and J by 7 bases, with 35 bases left in between. From germline, CDR1 is SGHRS and CDR2 YFSETQ. The CDR3 DNA reads as TGCGCCAGCAGCTCAGGATATCGGACGACCAGAGTCCTACTGAGGCCAGAGCAGTACTTC. This encodes CASSSGYRTTRVLLRPEQYF. The complete variable domain, with remaining parts taken from reference TRBV5-1 and TRBJ2-7, reads KAGVTQTPRYLIKTRGQQVTLSCSPISGHRSVSWYQQTPGQGLQFLFEYFSETQRNKGNFPGRFSGRQFSNSRSEMNVSTLELGDSALYLCASSSGYRTTRVLLRPEQYFGPGTRLTVT.

This rearrangement joins TRBV20-1 to TRBJ2-7; D unclear. This CDR3 is 13 amino acids long. Germline V gives CDR1 DFQATT, CDR2 SNEGSKA (reference sequence). Trimming shortened V by 3 bases and J by 2 bases, and 11 bases separated the two germline ends. The CDR3 is CSARGPATYEQYF. In DNA form, the CDR3 reads TGCAGTGCTAGGGGCCCCGCGACCTACGAGCAGTACTTC.

This clonotype has more than one count but fewer than ten. This sequence joins TRBV29-1 and TRBJ2-4; 11 nucleotides line up with TRBD2. CDR3 size: 14 residues. Per the germline V gene, CDR1 is SQVTM and CDR2 is ANQGSEA. Losses at the gene ends were 7 bases for V and 7 bases for J; bases not matched to a gene: 9. CDR3 nucleotide sequence: TGCAGCGCAGAGCGACTAGCGGGATGGAACATTCAGTACTTC. It translates to CSAERLAGWNIQYF.

This clonotype was seen many times. The V and J genes are TRBV6-2 or TRBV6-3 and TRBJ2-5, with D tentatively TRBD1 (5 bases). Germline CDR1 and CDR2: MNHEY and SVGEGT. This CDR3 region has 13 residues. V dropped 2 bases and J dropped 3 bases, with 7 bases sitting between them. For the CDR3, the DNA is TGTGCCAGCAGTTACGGGGCTGAAGAGACCCAGTACTTC. Protein sequence: CASSYGAEETQYF.

This chain joins TRBV19 and TRBJ1-1; D remains unclear. This CDR3 has 14 amino acids. CDR1 LNHDA and CDR2 SQIVND come from the germline V gene (reference sequence). V gave up 10 bases and J gave up 1 base, with 16 bases separating them. Written as DNA, the CDR3 is TGTGCCACCGGATCGGTTACGGAGAACACTGAAGCTTTCTTT. Translated, it gives CATGSVTENTEAFF.

This clonotype was observed a few times. This chain joins TRBV7-2 and TRBJ2-7; perhaps TRBD2 as D (6 bases). The length of the CDR3 is 14 residues. The V and J ends lost 3 bases and 6 bases respectively, with 15 bases between them. Germline-derived CDR1 and CDR2 are SGHTA and FQGNSA. In DNA form, the CDR3 reads TGTGCCAGCAGCTTTGCGGGGCTTGGAGGCGAGCAGTACTTC. It specifies CASSFAGLGGEQYF. The full variable domain, rest sourced from reference TRBV7-2 and TRBJ2-7, is GAGVSQSPSNKVTEKGKDVELRCDPISGHTALYWYRQSLGQGLEFLIYFQGNSAPDKSGLPSDRFSAERTGGSVSTLTIQRTQQEDSAVYLCASSFAGLGGEQYFGPGTRLTVT.

J is TRBJ1-4 and V is TRBV12-3 or TRBV12-4, with D perhaps matching TRBD1 (6 bases). This CDR3 has 15 residues. V was trimmed by 3 bases and J by 4 bases, leaving 12 bases between them. Here the CDR3 reads CASSLEQGINEKLFF. CDR3 coding DNA: TGTGCCAGCAGTTTGGAACAGGGAATTAATGAAAAACTGTTTTTT.

This clonotype was seen repeatedly, ten times or more. CDR3 loop: CASTGGHLVSGELFF. CDR3 bases: TGTGCCAGTACCGGGGGCCACCTGGTGTCCGGGGAGCTGTTTTTT. The chain has TRBV19 and TRBJ2-2; TRBD1 or TRBD2 may be the D gene (6 bases each). Germline loops: CDR1 LNHDA, CDR2 SQIVND (reference sequence). Between the trimmed V and J ends, which lost 7 bases and 6 bases, there was a span of 18 bases. This CDR3 is 15 amino acids long.

The table lists this clonotype with a few counts. The chain uses TRBV9 and TRBJ2-1; D not resolved. The CDR3 loop spans 12 amino acids. Trimming took off 4 bases at V and 9 bases at J, with 11 bases between the two ends. Germline lookup yields CDR1 SGDLS and CDR2 YYNGEE. CDR3: CASSSSAGEQFF. The CDR3 DNA is TGTGCCAGCAGCTCCTCCGCCGGTGAGCAGTTCTTC.

The table lists this clonotype with a few counts. This chain connects TRBV20-1 to TRBJ2-7; D ambiguous. The CDR3 covers 13 residues. Germline V lookup: CDR1 DFQATT, CDR2 SNEGSKA (reference sequence). V was shortened by 0 bases and J by 6 bases, with 12 bases between the two germline ends. The chain's CDR3 is CSARDDTAGEQYF. CDR3 DNA: TGCAGTGCTAGAGACGACACAGCAGGCGAGCAGTACTTC.

This clonotype occurred once. This rearrangement joins TRBV9 to TRBJ2-1; TRBD1 is a possible D gene (6 bases). The germline V gene encodes CDR1 SGDLS and CDR2 YYNGEE. The V gene lost 3 bases and the J gene lost 6 bases, with 19 bases spanning the gap. The CDR3 is made up of 16 amino acids. CDR3 DNA sequence: TGTGCCAGCAGCGCCGACCAGGGGTTCGAAGGCAATGAGCAGTTCTTC. It codes for CASSADQGFEGNEQFF.

This clonotype appeared a few times. The rearrangement joins TRBV12-3 or TRBV12-4 to TRBJ1-5, with 7 bases lining up with TRBD1. V shed 7 bases, J shed 2 bases, and the junction held 5 bases outside the gene matches. The CDR3 consists of 14 residues. The CDR3 DNA sequence: TGTGCCAGCACCCTCGGACAGGGCAATCAGCCCCAGCATTTT. Protein product: CASTLGQGNQPQHF.

This chain links TRBV15 with TRBJ2-1, with 7 positions matching TRBD1. The germline V gene has CDR1 LNHNV and CDR2 YYDKDF (reference sequence). After removal of 9 bases from V and 9 bases from J, the junction contained 20 bases not matched to a gene. This CDR3 contains 16 residues. CDR3: CATSRGLSLVPAEQFF. The CDR3 nucleotides read TGTGCCACGAGTAGGGGGCTCTCCCTCGTGCCGGCTGAGCAGTTCTTC.